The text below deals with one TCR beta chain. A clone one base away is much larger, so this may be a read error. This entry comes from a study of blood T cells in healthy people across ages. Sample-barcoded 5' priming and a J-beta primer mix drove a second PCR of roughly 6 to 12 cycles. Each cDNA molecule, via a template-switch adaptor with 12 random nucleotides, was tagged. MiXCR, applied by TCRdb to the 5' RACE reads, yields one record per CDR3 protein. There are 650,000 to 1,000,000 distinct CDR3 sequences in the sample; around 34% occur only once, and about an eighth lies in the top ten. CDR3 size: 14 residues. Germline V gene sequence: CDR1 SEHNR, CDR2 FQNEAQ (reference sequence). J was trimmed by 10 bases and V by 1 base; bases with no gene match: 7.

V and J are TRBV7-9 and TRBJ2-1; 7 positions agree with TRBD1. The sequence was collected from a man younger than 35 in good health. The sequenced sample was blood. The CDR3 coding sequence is TGTGCCAGCAGCTTAGGGACAGGAGAATACGAGCAGTTCTTC. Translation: CASSLGTGEYEQFF.